This T cell receptor beta chain was sequenced in a study of T cells in Graves' hyperthyroidism and ophthalmopathy. The CDR3 has 15 residues. The V end lost 1 base, the J end lost 1 base, and 8 bases lay between the germline ends. From germline, CDR1 is SGHVS and CDR2 FQNEAQ. Study findings and constraints: Ophthalmopathy onset followed model prediction by a median roughly six months.

RNA transcripts served as the template for amplifying TCR beta CDR3 regions. Carried out on the TCR CDR3, a first-round RT-PCR used the HTBI primer set. In TCRdb, the multiplex PCR reads were re-called with MiXCR into one record per CDR3 protein. The data hold around 300,000 distinct CDR3 sequences, with less than 15% observed a single time. This clonotype has a single count. Its target is not known. The sample comprised blood. This TCR was sampled from a woman in her twenties or thirties with Graves' hyperthyroidism that later progressed to Graves' ophthalmopathy. The V and J genes are TRBV7-8 and TRBJ1-5; D is unresolved. The CDR3 is CASSLVSSSNQPQHF. CDR3 in DNA: TGTGCCAGCAGCTTAGTGAGCTCGAGCAATCAGCCCCAGCATTTT.